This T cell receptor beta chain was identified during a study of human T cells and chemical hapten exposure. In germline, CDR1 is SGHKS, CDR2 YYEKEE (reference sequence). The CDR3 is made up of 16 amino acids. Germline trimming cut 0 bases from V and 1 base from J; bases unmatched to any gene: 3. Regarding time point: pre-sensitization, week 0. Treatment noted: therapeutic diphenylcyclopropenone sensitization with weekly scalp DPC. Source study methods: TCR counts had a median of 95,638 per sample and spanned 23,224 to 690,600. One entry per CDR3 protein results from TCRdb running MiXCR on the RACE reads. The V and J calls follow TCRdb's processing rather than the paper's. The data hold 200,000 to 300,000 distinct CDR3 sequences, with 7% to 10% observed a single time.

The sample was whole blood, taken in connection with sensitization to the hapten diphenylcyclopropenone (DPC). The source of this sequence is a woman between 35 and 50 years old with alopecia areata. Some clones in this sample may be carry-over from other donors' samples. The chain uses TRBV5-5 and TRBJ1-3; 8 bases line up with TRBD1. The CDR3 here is CASSLGTGRSGNTIYF. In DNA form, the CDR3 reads TGTGCCAGCAGCTTGGGGACAGGGCGGTCTGGAAACACCATATATTTT.